What follows are 26 T cell receptor beta chains derived from one specimen sequenced in a study of blood T cell repertoires in COVID-19. This table comes from immunoSEQ multiplex PCR, and its TCRdb copy is limited to in-frame clones, with some not included. The sample has about 480,000 clones, 70% to 90% seen once. Sequencing input: peripheral blood. The receptors were sampled from a woman between 50 and 59 years old with COVID-19, enrolled during active disease.

The chain has TRBV6-5 and TRBJ1-2, with 7 bases matching TRBD1. The length of the CDR3 is 13 residues. J lost 2 bases, V lost 6 bases, and 3 bases had no gene match. Germline V CDR1 and CDR2: MNHEY, SVGAGI. For the CDR3, the DNA is TGTGCCAGCAGCGCAGGGGGGAACTATGGCTACACCTTC. It translates to CASSAGGNYGYTF.

The V call is TRBV2, the J call TRBJ1-2; 8 bases fit TRBD1. The CDR3 runs to 13 residues. Germline CDR1 and CDR2: SNHLY and FYNNEI. The V gene end was trimmed by 7 bases and the J gene end by 3 bases; junction bases not matched to a gene: 4. In DNA, the CDR3 is TGTGCCAGCACCCCGGACAGGGACTATGGCTACACCTTC. It codes for CASTPDRDYGYTF.

The chain joins TRBV5-6 to TRBJ1-2, with TRBD1 as a possible D gene (5 bases). Germline lookup yields CDR1 SGHDT and CDR2 YYEEEE. Trimming removed 4 bases at V and 0 bases at J, with 10 bases between. The CDR3 contains 14 residues. Here the CDR3 DNA reads TGTGCCAGCAGCCCCTGGGGCCCTAACTATGGCTACACCTTC. Translating it yields CASSPWGPNYGYTF. The full variable domain, its missing parts supplied by reference TRBV5-6 and TRBJ1-2, is DAGVTQSPTHLIKTRGQQVTLRCSPKSGHDTVSWYQQALGQGPQFIFQYYEEEERQRGNFPDRFSGHQFPNYSSELNVNALLLGDSALYLCASSPWGPNYGYTFGSGTRLTVV.

This chain uses TRBV18 with TRBJ2-5; possible D gene TRBD1, 5 bases. From germline, CDR1 is KGHSH and CDR2 LQKENI. This CDR3 comprises 14 residues. The ends were cut back, 2 bases at V and 3 bases at J, with 10 bases in the middle. CDR3 in amino acids: CASSPEPREETQYF. The CDR3 DNA follows: TGTGCCAGCTCACCAGAGCCCAGGGAAGAGACCCAGTACTTC.

This clone was seen a single time. The chain joins TRBV19 to TRBJ2-4, with D possibly TRBD2 on 5 matching bases. From germline, CDR1 is LNHDA and CDR2 SQIVND (reference sequence). The CDR3 consists of 12 residues. Trimming stripped 3 bases from V and 6 bases from J, with 6 bases between. The CDR3 DNA follows: TGTGCCAGTAGTATTCGGGGAAACATTCAGTACTTC. Translating gives CASSIRGNIQYF.

The rearrangement uses TRBV9 and TRBJ1-5, with 7 bases aligning to TRBD1. CDR1 is SGDLS and CDR2 is YYNGEE in the germline V gene. Germline trimming cut 5 bases from V and 5 bases from J; bases unmatched to any gene: 7. The CDR3 is 14 amino acids. CDR3 coding DNA: TGTGCCAGCAGTCTTACAGGGGCCCATCAGCCCCAGCATTTT. It yields the protein CASSLTGAHQPQHF.

The gene calls are TRBV28 and TRBJ2-5; D is undetermined. The germline V and J ends were trimmed by 3 bases and 2 bases, with 10 bases remaining between them. In germline, CDR1 is MDHEN, CDR2 SYDVKM. This CDR3 has 14 residues. The CDR3 DNA follows: TGTGCCAGCAGTTTCGTCCCCAGGCAAGAGACCCAGTACTTC. Its protein is CASSFVPRQETQYF.

This chain connects TRBV10-3 to TRBJ2-3, with a weak D call TRBD2 (7 bases). Between the trimmed V and J ends, which lost 4 bases and 0 bases, there was a span of 11 bases. Germline V CDR1 and CDR2: ENHRY, SYGVKD. The CDR3 is 15 amino acids. The CDR3 DNA sequence: TGTGCCATCAGTGTAAGGGGGGGAAGCACAGATACGCAGTATTTT. Translating it yields CAISVRGGSTDTQYF.

The J gene is TRBJ2-5, the V gene TRBV5-1; tentative D call: TRBD2 (6 bases). Germline lookup yields CDR1 SGHRS and CDR2 YFSETQ. V lost 1 base, J lost 1 base, and 14 bases lay in between. This CDR3 region has 16 residues. CDR3 sequence: CASSLLEGTFQETQYF. The CDR3 nucleotides are TGCGCCAGCAGCTTGCTAGAGGGGACTTTCCAAGAGACCCAGTACTTC.

In its sample, this clone was seen once. The chain is built from TRBV13 and TRBJ2-2, with TRBD2 matching 7 bases. This CDR3 comprises 16 residues. Germline V gene data show CDR1 as PRHDT and CDR2 as FYEKMQ (reference sequence). V gave up 7 bases and J gave up 3 bases; unmatched junction bases: 11. The CDR3 reads CASTFRGGVDTGELFF. DNA for the CDR3: TGTGCCAGCACCTTTCGTGGGGGGGTAGACACCGGGGAGCTGTTTTTT.

This clone was seen a single time. The genes are TRBV12-3 or TRBV12-4 and TRBJ2-7; 8 nucleotides align to TRBD1. The CDR3 runs 13 residues. V shed 6 bases and J 3 bases; nucleotides not matched to a gene: 4. The CDR3 DNA reads TGTGCCAGCAGCGGACAGGGCCACTACGAGCAGTACTTC. It yields the protein CASSGQGHYEQYF.

The J gene is TRBJ1-5, the V gene TRBV2, with 7 bases lining up with TRBD1. The CDR3 is 15 residues long. V lost 6 bases to trimming and J lost 2 bases; unmatched junction nucleotides: 7. In germline, CDR1 is SNHLY, CDR2 FYNNEI. The CDR3 nucleotides read TGTGCCAGCAGACGGGAGGGGGCCGGCAATCAGCCCCAGCATTTT. Translated, it gives CASRREGAGNQPQHF.

This clone has only a few counts. The chain is built from TRBV7-9 and TRBJ2-7; 8 nucleotides agree with TRBD1. V lost 5 bases and J lost 7; bases outside the gene matches: 13. This CDR3 has 15 amino acids. Germline V gene lookup returns CDR1 SEHNR and CDR2 FQNEAQ (reference sequence). The CDR3 sequence: CASSPPAGQGFEQYF. In nucleotides, the CDR3 is TGTGCCAGCAGCCCACCCGCAGGACAGGGTTTTGAGCAGTACTTC.

V gene TRBV29-1 combines with J gene TRBJ1-2; D gene ambiguous. V shed 3 bases and J shed 3 bases, with 14 bases lying between them. CDR1 and CDR2 (germline): SQVTM, ANQGSEA. The length of the CDR3 is 14 residues. CDR3 sequence (DNA): TGCAGCGTTGATACGAGACTTTACGACTATGGCTACACCTTC. It yields the protein CSVDTRLYDYGYTF.

The chain uses TRBV6-5 and TRBJ1-2; D might be TRBD1 (6 bases). The ends were cut back, 7 bases at V and 6 bases at J, with 21 bases in the middle. The CDR3 loop spans 15 amino acids. Germline V gene sequence: CDR1 MNHEY, CDR2 SVGAGI. This chain's CDR3 is CASTPSRDTLHGYTF. The CDR3 DNA reads as TGTGCCAGCACCCCCTCCCGGGACACCCTCCATGGCTACACCTTC.

The chain is built from TRBV5-1 and TRBJ2-7, with a weak D call TRBD2 (7 bases). The germline gives CDR1 SGHRS, CDR2 YFSETQ. V lost 4 bases to trimming and J lost 3 bases, with 23 bases between them. The CDR3 contains 17 residues. The CDR3 sequence: CASSISQGVGGIYEQYF. CDR3 coding DNA: TGCGCCAGCAGCATATCACAGGGTGTGGGAGGGATCTACGAGCAGTACTTC.

The CDR3 reads CASSIGQGDGSPLHF. In nucleotides, the CDR3 is TGTGCCAGTAGTATAGGACAGGGAGACGGCTCACCCCTCCACTTT. The chain is built from TRBV19 and TRBJ1-6, with 7 bases that match TRBD1. The CDR3 is 15 amino acids. Trimming removed 1 base from V and 10 bases from J; junction bases left unmatched: 7. The germline gives CDR1 LNHDA, CDR2 SQIVND (reference sequence).

J is TRBJ2-1 and V is TRBV5-1; a weak D match, TRBD2 (5 bases). Germline CDR1 and CDR2: SGHRS and YFSETQ. The CDR3 has 13 residues. V was shortened by 4 bases and J by 7 bases, with 12 bases between the two germline ends. CDR3 nucleotide sequence: TGCGCCAGCAGCGCGAGGACTGCAAATGAGCAGTTCTTC. This encodes CASSARTANEQFF.

This chain links TRBV6-5 with TRBJ2-1; TRBD2 might be the D (5 bases). Trimming stripped 8 bases from V and 10 bases from J, with 15 bases between. The CDR3 has 12 residues. Germline V CDR1 and CDR2: MNHEY, SVGAGI. CDR3 in amino acids: CASRSGWREQFF. As DNA, the CDR3 is TGTGCCAGCCGCTCGGGATGGAGAGAGCAGTTCTTC.

The V gene is TRBV9, the J gene TRBJ2-3, with D possibly TRBD1 on 6 matching bases. Trimming cost V 3 bases and J 1 base, with 15 bases left between them. This CDR3 has 16 amino acids. Germline lookup yields CDR1 SGDLS and CDR2 YYNGEE. CDR3: CASSARGGQGTDTQYF. The CDR3 DNA follows: TGTGCCAGCAGCGCCAGGGGCGGGCAGGGCACAGATACGCAGTATTTT.

The chain carries TRBV9 and TRBJ1-2; D remains ambiguous. The V and J ends lost 6 bases and 0 bases respectively, with 15 bases between them. This CDR3 has 15 amino acids. CDR1 and CDR2 from the germline V gene are SGDLS and YYNGEE. CDR3 bases: TGTGCCAGCACCTCAGGTGGCAAAGCTAACTATGGCTACACCTTC. Translating gives CASTSGGKANYGYTF.

The chain links TRBV5-1 to TRBJ2-3; 9 nucleotides line up with TRBD2. Unmatched junction bases numbered 8, after V lost 0 bases and J lost 6 bases. This CDR3 region has 16 residues. Germline CDR1 SGHRS, CDR2 YFSETQ. CDR3 bases: TGCGCCAGCAGCTTGGCCGAGCGGGGGGCGGCGGATACGCAGTATTTT. Encoded protein: CASSLAERGAADTQYF.

The chain is built from TRBV5-1 and TRBJ2-5; a weak D match, TRBD2 (7 bases). The DNA end is more similar to TRBJ2-7, so the J call may be wrong. This CDR3 is 15 amino acids long. CDR1 is SGHRS, CDR2 YFSETQ, per germline. The CDR3 reads CASSLASGGLGEQYF. The DNA of the CDR3 is TGCGCCAGCAGCTTGGCATCCGGGGGGCTGGGCGAGCAGTACTTC.

V is TRBV7-2 and J is TRBJ2-6, with 7 bases aligning to TRBD1. The CDR3 sequence is 17 residues long. V trimming: 3 bases; J trimming: 0 bases; junction bases outside the gene matches: 5. Germline assignment: CDR1 SGHTA and CDR2 FQGNSA. The CDR3 region is CASSFRTGLSGANVLTF. Written as DNA, the CDR3 is TGTGCCAGCAGCTTCAGGACAGGCCTCTCTGGGGCCAACGTCCTGACTTTC. The full variable domain, completed using reference TRBV7-2 and TRBJ2-6, is GAGVSQSPSNKVTEKGKDVELRCDPISGHTALYWYRQSLGQGLEFLIYFQGNSAPDKSGLPSDRFSAERTGGSVSTLTIQRTQQEDSAVYLCASSFRTGLSGANVLTFGAGSRLTVL.

The chain combines TRBV7-2 with TRBJ2-7; 7 nucleotides line up with TRBD1. CDR1 is SGHTA and CDR2 is FQGNSA in the germline V gene. V trimming: 1 base; J trimming: 6 bases; junction bases outside the gene matches: 9. The CDR3 is 15 amino acids. The CDR3 spells CASSLGRGRYSEQYF. The CDR3 nucleotides read TGTGCCAGCAGCTTAGGTAGGGGGCGATACAGCGAGCAGTACTTC. Together with reference TRBV7-2 and TRBJ2-7, the CDR3 gives the full variable domain: GAGVSQSPSNKVTEKGKDVELRCDPISGHTALYWYRQSLGQGLEFLIYFQGNSAPDKSGLPSDRFSAERTGGSVSTLTIQRTQQEDSAVYLCASSLGRGRYSEQYFGPGTRLTVT.

V is TRBV7-9 and J is TRBJ1-2; D is possibly TRBD1 (5 bases). Germline lookup yields CDR1 SEHNR and CDR2 FQNEAQ (reference sequence). CDR3 length: 13 residues. Deletions cut 5 bases from V and 10 bases from J, with 17 bases between. This chain's CDR3 is CASSGKLGDFYTF. As DNA, the CDR3 is TGTGCCAGCAGCGGGAAGCTAGGGGATTTCTACACCTTC.